This T cell receptor (beta chain) was obtained from a study of blood T cell repertoires in COVID-19. In the study overall: COVID-19 samples collected from the United States, Italy and Spain covered acute and convalescent phases. T cells, B-cell-depleted T cells, or PBMCs supplied cDNA or gDNA.

Per the original data handling: Reference gene primer amplification gave nucleated cell count estimates. Profiled with immunoSEQ multiplex PCR; TCRdb holds only in-frame clones, not every one. For V, J and clone size, that table is used; D and trimming come from the DNA. The data contain fewer than 90,000 clones, roughly nine tenths of them singletons. Germline V CDR1 and CDR2: SGHTA, FQGNSA. The CDR3 is made up of 13 amino acids. V was pared by 0 bases and J by 12 bases, with 12 bases between. The clonotype originates from a male donor with acute or convalescent COVID-19. V gene TRBV7-2 combines with J gene TRBJ2-1; a weak D match, TRBD2 (5 bases). Sequencing was carried out using peripheral blood. Written as DNA, the CDR3 is TGTGCCAGCAGCTTAGCGGTATATCGGGGGCAGTTCTTC. Translating it yields CASSLAVYRGQFF.